This T cell receptor (beta chain) was found in a study of graft-versus-host responses after intestinal transplantation. About the research overall: Recipients had transplants, and these were multivisceral, liver-intestinal, or isolated intestinal.

This clone has only one observation. Antigen unknown. Germline CDR1 reads SGHTA; CDR2 reads FQGTGA. The CDR3 sequence is 13 residues long. V lost 0 bases and J lost 15, with 15 bases in between. General study points: Recipient-marrow GvH clones were detected, some having first appeared in ileum or blood. Early post-transplant falls in HvG clones accompanied the peak levels of circulating GvH clones.

Generated by immunoSEQ multiplex PCR, the TCRdb table keeps only in-frame clones and is missing some. The sample shows 84,000 or so clones, over 80% of them seen only once. The material sequenced was unstimulated CD8+ T cells sorted from spleen or lymph node cells, taken before transplant. This receptor was taken from a human donor who was the organ donor for an intestinal transplant. This sequence joins TRBV7-3 and TRBJ2-1; perhaps TRBD1 as D (5 bases). The CDR3 loop is CASSLTSDRAPFF. CDR3 in DNA: TGTGCCAGCAGCTTAACATCCGACAGAGCCCCGTTCTTC.